What follows are 29 T cell receptor beta chains derived from one specimen sequenced in a study of blood T cell repertoires in COVID-19 (dated by TCRdb to between 2020 and 2021). The library came from the immunoSEQ multiplex PCR assay. What TCRdb holds here is the immuneACCESS table cut down to in-frame rearrangements. Part of the clones is not present; checked against another copy, under half of the missing clones reflect an unresolved V gene, and the others are unexplained. The sample has about 39,000 clones on record, more than 80% of them singletons. 3.5% to 5% of the sample goes to the ten largest clones. The source material was peripheral blood. Receptors were obtained from a man aged 55 to 70 with acute or convalescent COVID-19.

Concerning this clone: A junction end diverges from the germline sequence, so it may reflect a read error. The genes are TRBV6-1 and TRBJ1-3; the D gene is possibly TRBD1 (6 bases). Per the germline V gene, CDR1 is MNHNS and CDR2 is SASEGT. The CDR3 length is 13 residues. The CDR3 DNA is TGTGCCAGCAGTGAACGAGATCCCAGGGGTTCCCGTTTT. This encodes CASSERDPRGSRF.

The chain uses TRBV7-2 and TRBJ2-1; a possible D gene is TRBD2 (5 bases). CDR1 is SGHTA, CDR2 FQGNSA, per germline. The CDR3 is 15 amino acids. Between the trimmed V and J ends, which lost 5 bases and 0 bases, there was a span of 11 bases. The CDR3 DNA reads TGTGCCAGCAGCAAACAGCGGAGCTCCTACAATGAGCAGTTCTTC. Protein: CASSKQRSSYNEQFF. The full variable domain, in which reference TRBV7-2 and TRBJ2-1 provide the parts outside the CDR3, is GAGVSQSPSNKVTEKGKDVELRCDPISGHTALYWYRQSLGQGLEFLIYFQGNSAPDKSGLPSDRFSAERTGGSVSTLTIQRTQQEDSAVYLCASSKQRSSYNEQFFGPGTRLTVL.

CDR3 in DNA: TGTGCCTGGAGTAAAGGGGCCTTTGCTAACTATGGCTACACCTTC. Its translation: CAWSKGAFANYGYTF. The chain joins TRBV30 to TRBJ1-2, with D tentatively TRBD1 (5 bases). This CDR3 is built from 15 residues. The V gene's germline CDR1 is GTSNPN and CDR2 SVGIG (reference sequence). The V end lost 2 bases, the J end lost 0 bases, and 13 bases lay between the germline ends.

The chain links TRBV7-2 to TRBJ2-1, with TRBD2 matching over 7 bases. Germline loops: CDR1 SGHTA, CDR2 FQGNSA. V lost 5 bases to trimming and J lost 0 bases; unmatched junction nucleotides: 7. CDR3 length: 16 residues. CDR3 nucleotides: TGTGCCAGCAGCCGCTTGGGGGGGAGCTCCTACAATGAGCAGTTCTTC. It encodes CASSRLGGSSYNEQFF.

In this sample, this clone turned up once. This sequence joins TRBV2 and TRBJ2-2; 7 nucleotides line up with TRBD2. V was clipped by 1 base and J by 0 bases; unmatched bases: 2. Germline loops: CDR1 SNHLY, CDR2 FYNNEI. CDR3 length equals 16 residues. In DNA form, the CDR3 reads TGTGCCAGCAGTGAAGAACTAGCGTCGAACACCGGGGAGCTGTTTTTT. Its translation is CASSEELASNTGELFF.

The gene calls are TRBV11-2 and TRBJ1-3, with D possibly being TRBD1 (5 bases). Germline V gene lookup returns CDR1 SGHAT and CDR2 FQNNGV. V lost 1 base, J lost 5 bases, and 15 bases lay in between. The CDR3 length is 16 residues. The CDR3, as DNA: TGTGCCAGCAGCTTAGTGCGACCCCCAGGGCGAAACACCATATATTTT. Protein product: CASSLVRPPGRNTIYF.

This chain links TRBV3-1 (or the pseudogene TRBV3-2) with TRBJ1-2; 11 bases map to TRBD1. Germline assignment: CDR1 LGHDT and CDR2 YNNKEL (reference sequence). V shed 1 base, J shed 8 bases, and the junction held 6 bases outside the gene matches. This CDR3 contains 15 residues. This CDR3 reads CASSQVGDRGFGYTF. In DNA, the CDR3 is TGTGCCAGCAGCCAAGTGGGGGACAGGGGGTTCGGCTACACCTTC.

The chain is built from TRBV11-2 and TRBJ2-3, with TRBD2 identical over 10 bases. The J segment lost 0 bases and the V segment lost 5 bases, leaving 5 bases of the junction unmatched. The CDR3 totals 16 residues. The V gene's germline CDR1 is SGHAT and CDR2 FQNNGV. DNA for the CDR3: TGTGCCAGCAGCCTACTAGCGGGGCGCAGCACAGATACGCAGTATTTT. Encoded protein: CASSLLAGRSTDTQYF.

The CDR3 loop reads CASSSSGHSNTGELFF. CDR3 in DNA: TGCGCCAGCAGCTCTTCGGGACACTCGAACACCGGGGAGCTGTTTTTT. This chain links TRBV5-1 with TRBJ2-2; D is possibly TRBD1 (6 bases). Germline V gene lookup returns CDR1 SGHRS and CDR2 YFSETQ. Trimming removed 3 bases at V and 0 bases at J, with 12 bases between. There are 16 residues in the CDR3.

V is TRBV28 and J is TRBJ1-2, with TRBD1 as a possible D gene (6 bases). Germline V lookup: CDR1 MDHEN, CDR2 SYDVKM. This CDR3 has 15 residues. V was clipped by 6 bases and J by 5 bases, with 19 bases between them. The CDR3 sequence: CASSPGGAWGYGYTF. The CDR3 DNA sequence: TGTGCCAGCAGCCCTGGGGGGGCCTGGGGGTATGGCTACACCTTC.

V and J are TRBV24-1 and TRBJ2-3; TRBD2 agrees at 10 bases. The CDR3 runs to 17 residues. The V and J ends lost 0 bases and 7 bases, in that order; junction bases with no gene match: 9. Per the germline V gene, CDR1 is KGHDR and CDR2 is SFDVKD. CDR3 DNA: TGTGCCACCAGTGATTTGCGCACAGCGGGAGGGCCTAATACGCAGTATTTT. This gives the protein CATSDLRTAGGPNTQYF.

This chain links TRBV28 with TRBJ2-4, with D unclear. The CDR3 has 11 residues. V was shortened by 8 bases and J by 5 bases, with 7 bases between the two germline ends. In germline, CDR1 is MDHEN, CDR2 SYDVKM. As DNA, the CDR3 is TGTGCCAGCCAAGGAGAAAACATTCAGTACTTC. This gives the protein CASQGENIQYF.

The CDR3 here is CASSSPAKAGQPQHF. CDR3 nucleotides: TGTGCCAGCAGTTCCCCGGCCAAGGCGGGCCAGCCCCAGCATTTT. The V gene is TRBV28, the J gene TRBJ1-5; no definite D call. Germline V gene data show CDR1 as MDHEN and CDR2 as SYDVKM. Trimming removed 4 bases at V and 7 bases at J, with 17 bases between. This CDR3 spans 15 amino acids.

The chain couples TRBV6-2 or TRBV6-3 to TRBJ2-7; 9 nucleotides agree with TRBD1. The CDR3 totals 16 residues. Germline V lookup: CDR1 MNHEY, CDR2 SVGEGT. Trimming cost V 6 bases and J 7 bases; bases outside gene matches: 16. CDR3 region: CASSPRGTGMSIEQYF. As DNA, the CDR3 is TGTGCCAGCAGCCCGCGGGGGACAGGGATGAGTATTGAGCAGTACTTC.

The V and J genes are TRBV27 and TRBJ1-2; D is ambiguous. V lost 3 bases and J 1 base, leaving 18 bases between the germline ends. The CDR3 totals 17 residues. CDR1 is MNHEY, CDR2 SMNVEV, per germline (reference sequence). CDR3: CASSFWRKGAINYGYTF. As DNA, the CDR3 is TGTGCCAGCAGTTTTTGGAGAAAAGGTGCCATTAACTATGGCTACACCTTC.

This sequence joins TRBV6-5 and TRBJ2-2; weak D call: TRBD1 (5 bases). Germline V CDR1 and CDR2: MNHEY, SVGAGI. CDR3 length equals 14 residues. The germline V and J ends were trimmed by 4 bases and 5 bases, with 11 bases remaining between them. The CDR3 sequence is CASSWAAGTGELFF. The CDR3 DNA sequence: TGTGCCAGCAGTTGGGCAGCAGGGACCGGGGAGCTGTTTTTT.

This sequence joins TRBV5-4 and TRBJ1-1; 9 bases are a match to TRBD1. The V gene's germline CDR1 is SGHNT and CDR2 YYREEE (reference sequence). CDR3 length: 16 amino acids. V shed 4 bases and J 4 bases; nucleotides not matched to a gene: 11. CDR3 amino acids: CASSAAGDRAGTEAFF. The DNA for the CDR3 is TGTGCCAGCAGCGCGGCGGGGGACAGGGCGGGCACTGAAGCTTTCTTT. Full variable domain (missing parts from reference TRBV5-4 and TRBJ1-1): ETGVTQSPTHLIKTRGQQVTLRCSSQSGHNTVSWYQQALGQGPQFIFQYYREEENGRGNFPPRFSGLQFPNYSSELNVNALELDDSALYLCASSAAGDRAGTEAFFGQGTRLTVV.

The genes are TRBV30 and TRBJ2-3, with a tentative D call TRBD1 (6 bases). Germline CDR1 is GTSNPN and CDR2 is SVGIG (reference sequence). The CDR3 runs 13 residues. V shed 2 bases and J shed 2 bases, with 8 bases lying between them. For the CDR3, the DNA is TGTGCCTGGAGTCGGGACAACACAGATACGCAGTATTTT. Protein product: CAWSRDNTDTQYF.

Only one count was recorded for this clone. The chain couples TRBV7-6 to TRBJ2-1, with D perhaps matching TRBD2 (6 bases). This CDR3 has 15 residues. Per germline, CDR1 SGHVS and CDR2 FNYEAQ. V gave up 1 base and J gave up 15 bases, with 22 bases separating them. The CDR3 protein is CASSLVSSVRDPLFF. For the CDR3, the DNA is TGTGCCAGCAGCTTAGTCTCGTCGGTGCGGGACCCTTTGTTCTTC.

The chain couples TRBV30 to TRBJ2-7; a weak D match, TRBD2 (5 bases). Trimming removed 4 bases from V and 6 bases from J, with 16 bases in between. The germline V gene encodes CDR1 GTSNPN and CDR2 SVGIG (reference sequence). This CDR3 has 13 residues. CDR3 bases: TGTGCCTGGACCCCCGGACTCTTTCGCGAGCAGTACTTC. Its protein is CAWTPGLFREQYF.

V is TRBV2 and J is TRBJ2-3, with D possibly TRBD2 on 6 matching bases. Germline CDR1 SNHLY, CDR2 FYNNEI. The CDR3 runs 15 residues. V gave up 5 bases and J gave up 0 bases, with 12 bases separating them. CDR3 loop: CASSRRGTSTDTQYF. CDR3 coding DNA: TGTGCCAGCAGTCGCAGAGGGACTAGCACAGATACGCAGTATTTT.

This chain connects TRBV12-3 or TRBV12-4 to TRBJ2-7; D may be TRBD1 (6 bases). The CDR3 has 12 residues. Trimming took off 7 bases at V and 3 bases at J, with 10 bases between the two ends. The CDR3 DNA reads as TGTGCCAGCAACACAGGGCTCTACGAGCAGTACTTC. Protein: CASNTGLYEQYF.

The count of this clone is one. V and J are TRBV5-1 and TRBJ1-1, with 9 bases that match TRBD1. Germline trimming cut 4 bases from V and 1 base from J; bases unmatched to any gene: 5. The V gene's germline CDR1 is SGHRS and CDR2 YFSETQ. This CDR3 spans 15 amino acids. The CDR3: CASSPTGQGNTEAFF. The CDR3 DNA follows: TGCGCCAGCAGCCCGACGGGACAGGGGAACACTGAAGCTTTCTTT.

The gene calls are TRBV2 and TRBJ1-2, with D possibly being TRBD1 (5 bases). V shed 8 bases and J shed 4 bases, with 14 bases lying between them. The CDR3 runs 13 residues. CDR1 and CDR2 from the germline V gene are SNHLY and FYNNEI. CDR3 sequence (DNA): TGTGCCAGCCGGCAGCCCGGGGGCTATGGCTACACCTTC. Its translation: CASRQPGGYGYTF.

The rearrangement links TRBV11-2 to TRBJ1-2; 7 bases are a match to TRBD1. Germline CDR1 is SGHAT and CDR2 is FQNNGV. This CDR3 spans 15 amino acids. J was trimmed by 0 bases and V by 4 bases; bases with no gene match: 5. The CDR3 is CASSSLGTANYGYTF. The CDR3 nucleotides read TGTGCCAGCAGCTCCCTTGGGACAGCTAACTATGGCTACACCTTC. Based on the CDR3 plus reference TRBV11-2 and TRBJ1-2, the full variable domain is EAGVAQSPRYKIIEKRQSVAFWCNPISGHATLYWYQQILGQGPKLLIQFQNNGVVDDSQLPKDRFSAERLKGVDSTLKIQPAKLEDSAVYLCASSSLGTANYGYTFGSGTRLTVV.

This chain links TRBV28 with TRBJ1-2; D is unclear. The CDR3 is made up of 15 amino acids. Per germline, CDR1 MDHEN and CDR2 SYDVKM. The ends were cut back, 5 bases at V and 8 bases at J, with 21 bases in the middle. CDR3 residues: CASSLAVPAWYGYTF. The CDR3 DNA is TGTGCCAGCAGTCTAGCCGTCCCGGCTTGGTACGGCTACACCTTC.

The genes are TRBV27 and TRBJ2-2; tentative D call: TRBD2 (5 bases). The ends were cut back, 3 bases at V and 1 base at J, with 6 bases in the middle. The CDR3 spans 14 residues. The V gene's germline CDR1 is MNHEY and CDR2 SMNVEV (reference sequence). The DNA of the CDR3 is TGTGCCAGCAGTTTGAGCGGGAACACCGGGGAGCTGTTTTTT. As protein: CASSLSGNTGELFF.

This chain links TRBV5-1 with TRBJ2-3; 12 bases are a match to TRBD2. Germline V gene lookup returns CDR1 SGHRS and CDR2 YFSETQ. J was trimmed by 5 bases and V by 0 bases; bases with no gene match: 7. The CDR3 is made up of 17 amino acids. The CDR3, as DNA: TGCGCCAGCAGCTTGGTACTAGCGGGAGGTCGAGGAGATACGCAGTATTTT. Translation: CASSLVLAGGRGDTQYF.

V is TRBV27 and J is TRBJ1-6, with unresolved D. CDR3 length: 12 amino acids. The ends were cut back, 4 bases at V and 13 bases at J, with 11 bases in the middle. Germline-derived CDR1 and CDR2 are MNHEY and SMNVEV (reference sequence). The CDR3 loop reads CASSSGSIPLHF. DNA for the CDR3: TGTGCCAGCAGTTCGGGGTCGATCCCCCTCCACTTT.